The 30 T cell receptor beta chains listed next were all sequenced from one sample in a study of T-cell memory formation after mild COVID-19. A single record per CDR3 protein comes from TCRdb applying MiXCR to the 5' RACE reads. Of some 300,000 distinct CDR3 sequences detected, more than 20% appear once; the ten largest clones hold 21%. The sequenced sample consisted of PBMCs or a T cell subset sorted from them (not recorded which). The receptor source for this set is a man younger than 30 who had mild COVID-19 (a few samples of this study predate the infection). Cell type and time point are not known.

There are a few counts of this clonotype. The chain carries TRBV21-1 and TRBJ1-2. TRBV21-1 is designated a pseudogene. The CDR3 runs 15 residues. CDR3: CASSKGGRQNYGYTF. The CDR3, as DNA: TGTGCCAGCAGCAAAGGGGGTCGGCAGAACTATGGCTACACCTTC.

The J gene is TRBJ2-3, the V gene TRBV24-1; D remains ambiguous. There are 12 residues in the CDR3. In germline, CDR1 is KGHDR, CDR2 SFDVKD. Trimming pared 8 bases from V and 8 bases from J, leaving 13 bases between. CDR3 loop: CATKDAPGTQYF. CDR3 nucleotide sequence: TGTGCCACCAAGGACGCCCCGGGTACGCAGTATTTT.

The chain links TRBV9 to TRBJ2-5; D ambiguous. The germline V and J ends were trimmed by 5 bases and 2 bases, with 7 bases remaining between them. This CDR3 is built from 12 residues. Germline V CDR1 and CDR2: SGDLS, YYNGEE. CDR3 residues: CASSSSQETQYF. CDR3 bases: TGTGCCAGCAGTTCTAGTCAAGAGACCCAGTACTTC.

The chain carries TRBV9 and TRBJ2-1; 10 bases agree with TRBD1. Germline values: CDR1 SGDLS, CDR2 YYNGEE. Germline trimming cut 4 bases from V and 4 bases from J; bases unmatched to any gene: 8. This CDR3 spans 16 amino acids. CDR3: CASSRKTGGLYNEQFF. The CDR3 DNA reads TGTGCCAGCAGCCGAAAGACAGGGGGCCTTTACAATGAGCAGTTCTTC.

J is TRBJ2-1 and V is TRBV7-2; the D gene is possibly TRBD2 (6 bases). This CDR3 region has 17 residues. V was trimmed by 5 bases and J by 4 bases, leaving 21 bases between them. The germline V gene has CDR1 SGHTA and CDR2 FQGNSA. The CDR3: CASSQGNGGPQYNEQFF. CDR3 coding DNA: TGTGCCAGCAGCCAAGGGAACGGGGGACCTCAGTACAATGAGCAGTTCTTC.

In this sample, this clonotype turned up many times. The CDR3 bases are TGTGCCACCGGGACCGGGACAGGGTATCAAGGCTACACCTTC. Its translation is CATGTGTGYQGYTF. The J gene is TRBJ1-2, the V gene TRBV10-3; 9 bases align to TRBD1. CDR1 and CDR2 (germline): ENHRY, SYGVKD. The CDR3 is 14 amino acids. Losses at the gene ends were 10 bases for V and 8 bases for J; bases not matched to a gene: 14.

V is TRBV15 and J is TRBJ2-5; 7 bases fit TRBD1. The junction had 11 bases not matched to a gene; V was cut back by 9 bases and J by 1 base. The CDR3 spans 15 residues. The V gene's germline CDR1 is LNHNV and CDR2 YYDKDF (reference sequence). CDR3 loop: CATTRLTGPQETQYF. The CDR3 DNA reads TGTGCCACAACGCGGCTGACAGGGCCCCAAGAGACCCAGTACTTC.

This clonotype was counted a few times. V and J are TRBV15 and TRBJ2-2; tentatively, D is TRBD1 (5 bases). This CDR3 has 16 amino acids. Trimming pared 1 base from V and 6 bases from J, leaving 15 bases between. The germline V gene encodes CDR1 LNHNV and CDR2 YYDKDF (reference sequence). CDR3 residues: CATSRGAGRGSGELFF. The CDR3 DNA is TGTGCCACCAGCAGAGGCGCAGGGCGTGGATCCGGGGAGCTGTTTTTT. The variable domain in full, completed from reference TRBV15 and TRBJ2-2, reads DAMVIQNPRYQVTQFGKPVTLSCSQTLNHNVMYWYQQKSSQAPKLLFHYYDKDFNNEADTPDNFQSRRPNTSFCFLDIRSPGLGDTAMYLCATSRGAGRGSGELFFGEGSRLTVL.

This rearrangement joins TRBV6-5 to TRBJ1-1, with D unclear. In germline, CDR1 is MNHEY, CDR2 SVGAGI. Trimming cost V 2 bases and J 1 base, with 5 bases left between them. CDR3 length: 13 residues. DNA for the CDR3: TGTGCCAGCAGTTACGGCAAGAACACTGAAGCTTTCTTT. Its protein product is CASSYGKNTEAFF.

In its sample, this clonotype was seen a few times. The chain couples TRBV4-3 to TRBJ2-3, with TRBD2 matching over 10 bases. Germline V gives CDR1 LGHNA, CDR2 YSLEER. The CDR3 sequence is 16 residues long. Trimming removed 0 bases from V and 4 bases from J; junction bases left unmatched: 4. CDR3 loop: CASSQDGTSEADTQYF. The CDR3 nucleotides are TGCGCCAGCAGCCAAGATGGGACTAGCGAGGCAGATACGCAGTATTTT.

V usage is TRBV20-1 and J usage is TRBJ2-7, with 16 bases lining up with TRBD2. V lost 4 bases and J lost 2; bases outside the gene matches: 2. This CDR3 is 15 amino acids long. The V gene's germline CDR1 is DFQATT and CDR2 SNEGSKA (reference sequence). This CDR3 is CSATGTSGRAYEQYF. For the CDR3, the DNA is TGCAGTGCTACCGGGACTAGCGGGAGGGCCTACGAGCAGTACTTC.

This clonotype was detected only a few times. The rearrangement joins TRBV3-1 to TRBJ2-2; 8 positions match TRBD2. Per germline, CDR1 LGHDT and CDR2 YNNKEL (reference sequence). The trim removed 0 bases at V and 7 bases at J, leaving 4 bases unmatched. This CDR3 has 15 residues. CDR3 sequence reads: CASSQDDAGGGELFF. CDR3 nucleotides: TGTGCCAGCAGCCAAGATGACGCGGGGGGCGGGGAGCTGTTTTTT.

This chain joins TRBV20-1 and TRBJ2-1, with 7 bases lining up with TRBD2. The germline V gene encodes CDR1 DFQATT and CDR2 SNEGSKA (reference sequence). This CDR3 is built from 13 residues. V shed 5 bases, J shed 8 bases, and the junction held 9 bases outside the gene matches. CDR3 in amino acids: CSAPNLAGDEQFF. The CDR3, as DNA: TGCAGTGCTCCCAACCTGGCGGGAGATGAGCAGTTCTTC.

This clonotype has a single count. This sequence joins TRBV7-3 and TRBJ2-1; 11 nucleotides align to TRBD2. The J segment lost 3 bases and the V segment lost 5 bases, leaving 9 bases of the junction unmatched. This CDR3 has 17 amino acids. Per germline, CDR1 SGHTA and CDR2 FQGTGA. CDR3 region: CASSGSTSGAHYNEQFF. The CDR3 DNA is TGTGCCAGCAGCGGCTCGACTAGCGGGGCCCACTACAATGAGCAGTTCTTC.

There are a few counts of this clonotype. The chain recombines TRBV29-1 with TRBJ2-3, with TRBD2 matching over 7 bases. Germline CDR1 and CDR2: SQVTM and ANQGSEA. This CDR3 spans 14 amino acids. J was trimmed by 5 bases and V by 4 bases; bases with no gene match: 9. In DNA, the CDR3 is TGCAGCGTTGCAATCGGGGGGAGAGAAGATACGCAGTATTTT. Its protein product is CSVAIGGREDTQYF.

This clonotype turned up a few times. The V gene is TRBV6-5, the J gene TRBJ2-3, with D maybe TRBD1 (6 bases). V was trimmed by 6 bases and J by 0 bases, leaving 13 bases between them. The CDR3 totals 15 residues. CDR1 is MNHEY, CDR2 SVGAGI, per germline. The CDR3 nucleotides read TGTGCCAGCAGACCCTGGCAGGGGAGCACAGATACGCAGTATTTT. It codes for CASRPWQGSTDTQYF.

This clonotype was detected ten times or more. The genes are TRBV5-4 and TRBJ2-5, with TRBD1 identical over 7 bases. The length of the CDR3 is 14 residues. Germline V lookup: CDR1 SGHNT, CDR2 YYREEE (reference sequence). V dropped 3 bases and J dropped 0; count of bases not matched to a gene: 2. CDR3 sequence: CASSYDRDQETQYF. For the CDR3, the DNA is TGTGCCAGCAGCTACGACAGGGACCAAGAGACCCAGTACTTC.

This clonotype has just a few counts. The chain links TRBV15 to TRBJ2-3; no definite D call. V was shortened by 2 bases and J by 3 bases, with 3 bases between the two germline ends. CDR3 length: 12 residues. Germline V CDR1 and CDR2: LNHNV, YYDKDF (reference sequence). The CDR3 DNA reads TGTGCCACCAGCAGATCAACAGATACGCAGTATTTT. Translating it yields CATSRSTDTQYF.

This clonotype appeared a few times. The V gene is TRBV29-1, the J gene TRBJ2-7; D unclear. V lost 2 bases, J lost 4 bases, and 12 bases lay in between. Germline CDR1 is SQVTM and CDR2 is ANQGSEA. The CDR3 spans 13 residues. CDR3 sequence reads: CSVEHPKGYEQYF. For the CDR3, the DNA is TGCAGCGTTGAACATCCTAAGGGTTACGAGCAGTACTTC.

This clonotype has a handful of counts. J is TRBJ2-4 and V is TRBV3-1; possible D gene TRBD2, 6 bases. CDR3 length: 14 amino acids. Looked up from germline, CDR1 is LGHDT and CDR2 is YNNKEL (reference sequence). The V and J ends lost 0 bases and 7 bases respectively, with 10 bases between them. The CDR3 sequence: CASSQEAEGNIQYF. The CDR3 coding sequence is TGTGCCAGCAGCCAAGAAGCGGAGGGCAACATTCAGTACTTC.

The sample holds a few counts of this clonotype. V and J are TRBV7-2 and TRBJ2-7; 13 positions match TRBD2. This CDR3 comprises 17 residues. V shed 6 bases, J shed 4 bases, and the junction held 12 bases outside the gene matches. CDR1 is SGHTA, CDR2 FQGNSA, per germline. The CDR3 region is CASRSGLAGPIPYEQYF. The CDR3 DNA reads TGTGCCAGCAGGTCGGGACTAGCGGGGCCAATACCATACGAGCAGTACTTC.

This clonotype was observed once. The rearrangement links TRBV6-5 to TRBJ2-7; D is perhaps TRBD1 (6 bases). Trimming removed 1 base at V and 3 bases at J, with 7 bases between. The length of the CDR3 is 13 residues. Germline CDR1 reads MNHEY; CDR2 reads SVGAGI. Here the CDR3 DNA reads TGTGCCAGCAGTTACTTACAGGGCTACGAGCAGTACGTC. It specifies CASSYLQGYEQYV.

V and J are TRBV20-1 and TRBJ1-4, with D maybe TRBD1 (5 bases). The germline V gene encodes CDR1 DFQATT and CDR2 SNEGSKA (reference sequence). The CDR3 sequence is 13 residues long. Trimming pared 6 bases from V and 4 bases from J, leaving 12 bases between. The CDR3 DNA sequence: TGCAGTGCCCGACGACAGCTTAATGAAAAACTGTTTTTT. The encoded protein is CSARRQLNEKLFF.

Notes on this clonotype: At one of its ends the junction is not consistent with the germline gene, which may arise from a read error. The chain joins TRBV15 to TRBJ2-1, with 10 bases lining up with TRBD2. The V gene's germline CDR1 is LNHNV and CDR2 YYDKDF (reference sequence). The CDR3 has 13 residues. CDR3 coding DNA: TGTGCCACCAGCAGAGATAAGAGTAGCGGGGGGCTCTTC. Protein product: CATSRDKSSGGLF.

This clonotype was counted a few times. The gene calls are TRBV15 and TRBJ1-5; 7 bases match TRBD1. V lost 5 bases to trimming and J lost 1 base; unmatched junction nucleotides: 5. The CDR3 contains 15 residues. Per the germline V gene, CDR1 is LNHNV and CDR2 is YYDKDF (reference sequence). CDR3 sequence (DNA): TGTGCCACCAGCGGGACAGCCTCCAGCAATCAGCCCCAGCATTTT. It is translated as CATSGTASSNQPQHF. Supplemented by reference TRBV15 and TRBJ1-5, the full variable domain reads DAMVIQNPRYQVTQFGKPVTLSCSQTLNHNVMYWYQQKSSQAPKLLFHYYDKDFNNEADTPDNFQSRRPNTSFCFLDIRSPGLGDTAMYLCATSGTASSNQPQHFGDGTRLSIL.

The chain recombines TRBV4-2 with TRBJ1-5, with 7 bases that match TRBD1. From germline, CDR1 is LGHNA and CDR2 YNFKEQ. This CDR3 contains 15 residues. The junction had 6 bases not matched to a gene; V was cut back by 0 bases and J by 7 bases. For the CDR3, the DNA is TGTGCCAGCAGCCAAGATGGGACAGTTGAACAGCCCCAGCATTTT. Its translation is CASSQDGTVEQPQHF.

V is TRBV7-3 and J is TRBJ2-5, with 12 nucleotides matching TRBD2. The ends lost 3 bases at V and 5 bases at J; junction bases unmatched: 4. The CDR3 runs 15 residues. Germline loops: CDR1 SGHTA, CDR2 FQGTGA. This chain's CDR3 is CASSLQTSGGETQYF. CDR3 nucleotides: TGTGCCAGCAGCTTGCAAACTAGCGGGGGGGAGACCCAGTACTTC.

The chain couples TRBV4-3 to TRBJ2-3, with 10 nucleotides matching TRBD1. Per germline, CDR1 LGHNA and CDR2 YSLEER. The V gene end was trimmed by 4 bases and the J gene end by 4 bases; junction bases not matched to a gene: 5. This CDR3 has 15 amino acids. CDR3 nucleotide sequence: TGCGCCAGCAGCCCGGGGACAGGGGTGCCAGATACGCAGTATTTT. It translates to CASSPGTGVPDTQYF.

This clonotype appeared a few times. V gene TRBV4-1 combines with J gene TRBJ2-7; D is possibly TRBD1 (5 bases). From germline, CDR1 is MGHRA and CDR2 YSYEKL. The V end lost 4 bases, the J end lost 3 bases, and 10 bases lay between the germline ends. This CDR3 region has 13 residues. CDR3 in DNA: TGCGCCAGCAGCCCAGTGGGGCTCTACGAGCAGTACTTC. Translating gives CASSPVGLYEQYF.

This clonotype was seen just once. The chain joins TRBV5-4 to TRBJ2-5, with 7 bases that match TRBD1. Germline lookup yields CDR1 SGHNT and CDR2 YYREEE (reference sequence). The CDR3 totals 15 residues. V dropped 4 bases and J dropped 4; count of bases not matched to a gene: 10. The CDR3 sequence is CASSLRQGGLETQYF. CDR3 DNA sequence: TGTGCCAGCAGCCTGAGACAGGGTGGGTTAGAGACCCAGTACTTC.